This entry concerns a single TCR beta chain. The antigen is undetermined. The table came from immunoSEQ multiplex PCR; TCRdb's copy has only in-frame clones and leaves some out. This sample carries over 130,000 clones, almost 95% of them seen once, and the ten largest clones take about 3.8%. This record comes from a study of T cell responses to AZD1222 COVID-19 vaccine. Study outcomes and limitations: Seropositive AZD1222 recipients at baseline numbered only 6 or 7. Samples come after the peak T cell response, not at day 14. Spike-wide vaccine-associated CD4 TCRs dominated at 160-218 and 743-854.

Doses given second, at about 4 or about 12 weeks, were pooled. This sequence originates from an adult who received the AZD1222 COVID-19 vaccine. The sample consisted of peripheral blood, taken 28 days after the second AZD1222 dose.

The CDR3 DNA reads TGTGCCAGTAATGGAAGGGGCGTTAAGAACACTGAAGCTTTCTTT. This translates into CASNGRGVKNTEAFF. The chain is built from TRBV19 and TRBJ1-1; weak D call: TRBD1 (5 bases). From germline, CDR1 is LNHDA and CDR2 SQIVND (reference sequence). V gave up 7 bases and J gave up 1 base, with 16 bases separating them. CDR3 length: 15 residues.